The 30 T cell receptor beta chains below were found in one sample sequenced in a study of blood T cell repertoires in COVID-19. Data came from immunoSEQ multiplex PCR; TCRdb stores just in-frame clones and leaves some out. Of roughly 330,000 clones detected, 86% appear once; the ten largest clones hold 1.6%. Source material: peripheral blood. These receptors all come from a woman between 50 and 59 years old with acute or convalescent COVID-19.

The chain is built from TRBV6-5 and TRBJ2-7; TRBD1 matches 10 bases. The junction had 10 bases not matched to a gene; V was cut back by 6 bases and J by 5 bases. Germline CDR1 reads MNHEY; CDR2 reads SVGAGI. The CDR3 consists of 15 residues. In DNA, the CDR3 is TGTGCCAGCAGACTGCACGGGACAGGGGTAGACGAGCAGTACTTC. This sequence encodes CASRLHGTGVDEQYF.

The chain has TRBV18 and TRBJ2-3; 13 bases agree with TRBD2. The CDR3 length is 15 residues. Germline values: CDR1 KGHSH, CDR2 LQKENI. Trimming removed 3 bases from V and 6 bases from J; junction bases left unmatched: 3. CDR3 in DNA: TGTGCCAGCTCACCCGGACTAGCGGGAGACGATACGCAGTATTTT. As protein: CASSPGLAGDDTQYF.

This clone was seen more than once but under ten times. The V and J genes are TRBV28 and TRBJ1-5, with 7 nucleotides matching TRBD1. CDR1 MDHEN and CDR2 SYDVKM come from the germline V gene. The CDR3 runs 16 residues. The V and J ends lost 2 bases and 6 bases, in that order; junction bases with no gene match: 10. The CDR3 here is CASSLDRVVGVQPQHF. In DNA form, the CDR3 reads TGTGCCAGCAGTTTAGACAGGGTGGTCGGCGTTCAGCCCCAGCATTTT.

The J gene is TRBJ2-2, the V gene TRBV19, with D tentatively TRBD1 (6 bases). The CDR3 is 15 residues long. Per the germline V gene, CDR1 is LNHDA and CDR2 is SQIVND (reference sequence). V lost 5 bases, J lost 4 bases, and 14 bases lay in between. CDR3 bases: TGTGCCAGTAGTCGGGCAGGGGTGGTCACCGGGGAGCTGTTTTTT. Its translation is CASSRAGVVTGELFF. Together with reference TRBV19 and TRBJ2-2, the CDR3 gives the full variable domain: DGGITQSPKYLFRKEGQNVTLSCEQNLNHDAMYWYRQDPGQGLRLIYYSQIVNDFQKGDIAEGYSVSREKKESFPLTVTSAQKNPTAFYLCASSRAGVVTGELFFGEGSRLTVL.

The DNA of the CDR3 is TGTGCCAGCAGCGGCCAAGGGGGCAATGAGCAGTTCTTC. As protein: CASSGQGGNEQFF. The genes are TRBV9 and TRBJ2-1; D is possibly TRBD1 (6 bases). V lost 3 bases and J 6 bases, leaving 10 bases between the germline ends. The V gene's germline CDR1 is SGDLS and CDR2 YYNGEE. The CDR3 covers 13 residues.

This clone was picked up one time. CDR3 coding DNA: TGTGCCAGCACCAACGGGGAGTATGAAAAACTGTTTTTT. Amino acid sequence: CASTNGEYEKLFF. The chain is built from TRBV6-6 and TRBJ1-4; D is undetermined. V gave up 7 bases and J gave up 6 bases, with 12 bases separating them. Germline CDR1 MNHNY, CDR2 SVGAGI (reference sequence). This CDR3 contains 13 residues.

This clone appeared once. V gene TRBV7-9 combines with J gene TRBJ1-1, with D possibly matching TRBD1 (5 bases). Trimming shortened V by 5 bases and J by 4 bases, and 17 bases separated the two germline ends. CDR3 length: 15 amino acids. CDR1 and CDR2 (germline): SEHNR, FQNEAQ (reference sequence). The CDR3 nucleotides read TGTGCCAGCAGCCCAGACCAGGGTATGTTCACTGAAGCTTTCTTT. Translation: CASSPDQGMFTEAFF.

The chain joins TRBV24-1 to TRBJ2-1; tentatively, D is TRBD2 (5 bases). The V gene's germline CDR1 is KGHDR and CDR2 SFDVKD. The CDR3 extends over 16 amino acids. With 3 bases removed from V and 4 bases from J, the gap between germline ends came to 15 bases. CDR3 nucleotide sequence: TGTGCCACCAGTGATCCGGGGAGCGACGGGTACAATGAGCAGTTCTTC. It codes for CATSDPGSDGYNEQFF.

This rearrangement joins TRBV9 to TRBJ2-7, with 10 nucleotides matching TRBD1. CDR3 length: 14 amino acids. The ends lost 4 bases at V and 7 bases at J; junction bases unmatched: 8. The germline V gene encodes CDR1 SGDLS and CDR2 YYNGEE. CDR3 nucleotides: TGTGCCAGCAGCCCCGGGACAGGGGTTTCTGAGCAGTACTTC. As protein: CASSPGTGVSEQYF.

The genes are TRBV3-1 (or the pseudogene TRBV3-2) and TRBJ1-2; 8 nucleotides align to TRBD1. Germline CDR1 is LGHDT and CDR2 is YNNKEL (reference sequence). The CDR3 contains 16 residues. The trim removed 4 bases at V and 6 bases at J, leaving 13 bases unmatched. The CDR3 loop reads CASSLNVAAGGDGYTF. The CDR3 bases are TGTGCCAGCAGCCTCAACGTCGCGGCAGGGGGCGATGGCTACACCTTC.

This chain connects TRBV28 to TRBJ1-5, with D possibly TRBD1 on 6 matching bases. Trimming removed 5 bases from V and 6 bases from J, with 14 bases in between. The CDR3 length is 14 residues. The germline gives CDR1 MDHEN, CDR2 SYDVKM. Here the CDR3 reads CASSPGGTGQPQHF. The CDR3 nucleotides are TGTGCCAGCAGTCCGGGGGGCACGGGTCAGCCCCAGCATTTT.

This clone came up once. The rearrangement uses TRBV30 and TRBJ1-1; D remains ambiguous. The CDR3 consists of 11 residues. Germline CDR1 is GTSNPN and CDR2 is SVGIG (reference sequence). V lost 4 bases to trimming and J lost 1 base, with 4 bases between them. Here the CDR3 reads CAWTKNTEAFF. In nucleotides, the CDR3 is TGTGCCTGGACAAAGAACACTGAAGCTTTCTTT.

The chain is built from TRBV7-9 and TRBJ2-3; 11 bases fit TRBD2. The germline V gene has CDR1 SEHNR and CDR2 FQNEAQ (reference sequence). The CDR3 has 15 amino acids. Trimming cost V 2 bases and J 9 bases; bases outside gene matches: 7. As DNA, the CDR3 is TGTGCCAGCAGCTTAACGACTAGCGGGGACCAAACGCAGTATTTT. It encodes CASSLTTSGDQTQYF. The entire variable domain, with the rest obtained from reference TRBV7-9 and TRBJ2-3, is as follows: DTGVSQNPRHKITKRGQNVTFRCDPISEHNRLYWYRQTLGQGPEFLTYFQNEAQLEKSRLLSDRFSAERPKGSFSTLEIQRTEQGDSAMYLCASSLTTSGDQTQYFGPGTRLTVL.

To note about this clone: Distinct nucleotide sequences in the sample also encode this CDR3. The CDR3, as DNA: TGTGCCAGTAGCTTACAGGGGCGAGAGACCCAGTACTTC. This gives the protein CASSLQGRETQYF. J is TRBJ2-5 and V is TRBV19, with 7 bases that match TRBD1. The V segment lost 6 bases and the J segment 4 bases; nucleotides outside the gene matches: 5. CDR3 size: 13 residues. CDR1 is LNHDA and CDR2 is SQIVND in the germline V gene (reference sequence).

The CDR3 sequence: CASRDRGWTEAFF. The CDR3 coding sequence is TGTGCCAGCAGGGACAGGGGATGGACTGAAGCTTTCTTT. The rearrangement joins TRBV6-6 to TRBJ1-1, with TRBD1 matching over 9 bases. V lost 6 bases, J lost 5 bases, and 4 bases stayed unmatched. CDR1 and CDR2 (germline): MNHNY, SVGAGI (reference sequence). The CDR3 contains 13 residues.

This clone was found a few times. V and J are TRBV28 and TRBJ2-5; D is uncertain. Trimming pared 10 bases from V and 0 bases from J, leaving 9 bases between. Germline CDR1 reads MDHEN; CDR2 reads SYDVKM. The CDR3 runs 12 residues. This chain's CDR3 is CATSQNQETQYF. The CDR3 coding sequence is TGTGCCACCTCACAAAACCAAGAGACCCAGTACTTC.

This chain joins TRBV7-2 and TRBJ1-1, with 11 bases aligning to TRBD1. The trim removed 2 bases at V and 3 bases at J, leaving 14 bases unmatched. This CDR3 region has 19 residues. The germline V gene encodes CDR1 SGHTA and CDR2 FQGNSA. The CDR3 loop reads CASSLFLRGQGDFYTEAFF. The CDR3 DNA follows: TGTGCCAGCAGCTTATTTTTAAGGGGACAGGGGGATTTTTACACTGAAGCTTTCTTT.

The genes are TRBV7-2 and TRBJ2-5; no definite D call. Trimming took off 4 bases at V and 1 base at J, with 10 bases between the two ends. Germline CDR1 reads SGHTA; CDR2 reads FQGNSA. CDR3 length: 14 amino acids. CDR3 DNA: TGTGCCAGCAGCTCAAAAGCCATCCAAGAGACCCAGTACTTC. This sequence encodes CASSSKAIQETQYF.

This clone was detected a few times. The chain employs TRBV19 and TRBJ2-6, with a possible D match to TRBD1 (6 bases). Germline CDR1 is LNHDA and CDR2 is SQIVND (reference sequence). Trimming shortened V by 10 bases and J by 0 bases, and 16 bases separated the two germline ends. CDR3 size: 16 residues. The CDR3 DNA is TGTGCCACCGGGGACATTACCCGCTCTGGGGCCAACGTCCTGACTTTC. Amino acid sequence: CATGDITRSGANVLTF.

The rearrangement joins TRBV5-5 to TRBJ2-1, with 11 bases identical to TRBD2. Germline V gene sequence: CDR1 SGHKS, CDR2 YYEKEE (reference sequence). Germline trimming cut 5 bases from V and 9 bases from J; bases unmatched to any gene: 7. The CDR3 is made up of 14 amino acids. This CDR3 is CASRLAGGPGEQFF. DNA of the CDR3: TGTGCCAGCAGGTTAGCGGGAGGGCCCGGTGAGCAGTTCTTC.

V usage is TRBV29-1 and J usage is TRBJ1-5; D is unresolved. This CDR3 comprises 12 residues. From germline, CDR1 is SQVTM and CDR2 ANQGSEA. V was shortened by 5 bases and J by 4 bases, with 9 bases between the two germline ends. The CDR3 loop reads CSVSSRNQPQHF. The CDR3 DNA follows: TGCAGCGTTTCTAGTAGGAATCAGCCCCAGCATTTT.

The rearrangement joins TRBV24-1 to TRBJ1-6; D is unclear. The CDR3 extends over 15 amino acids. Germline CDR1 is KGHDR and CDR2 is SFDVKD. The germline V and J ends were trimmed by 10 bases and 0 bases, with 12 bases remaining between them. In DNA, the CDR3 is TGTGCCACAGGCAGGCCGAGCTCCTATAATTCACCCCTCCACTTT. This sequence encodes CATGRPSSYNSPLHF.

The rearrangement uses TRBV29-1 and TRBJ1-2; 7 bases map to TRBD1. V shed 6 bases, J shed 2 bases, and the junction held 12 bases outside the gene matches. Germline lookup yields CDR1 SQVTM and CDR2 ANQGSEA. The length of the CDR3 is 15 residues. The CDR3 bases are TGCAGCGTCCCTAAAACCGGGACAGTAAACTATGGCTACACCTTC. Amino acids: CSVPKTGTVNYGYTF. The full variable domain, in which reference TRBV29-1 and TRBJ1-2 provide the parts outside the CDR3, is SAVISQKPSRDICQRGTSLTIQCQVDSQVTMMFWYRQQPGQSLTLIATANQGSEATYESGFVIDKFPISRPNLTFSTLTVSNMSPEDSSIYLCSVPKTGTVNYGYTFGSGTRLTVV.

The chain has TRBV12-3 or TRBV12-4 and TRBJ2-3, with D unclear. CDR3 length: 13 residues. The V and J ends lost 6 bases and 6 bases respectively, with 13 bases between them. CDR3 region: CASSTKEFDTQYF. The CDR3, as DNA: TGTGCCAGCAGCACGAAGGAGTTTGATACGCAGTATTTT.

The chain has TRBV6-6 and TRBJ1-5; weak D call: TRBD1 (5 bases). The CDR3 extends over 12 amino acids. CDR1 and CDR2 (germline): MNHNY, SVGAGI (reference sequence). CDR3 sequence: CGIGVRNQPQHF. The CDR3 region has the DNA TGTGGGATAGGGGTGCGCAATCAGCCCCAGCATTTT.

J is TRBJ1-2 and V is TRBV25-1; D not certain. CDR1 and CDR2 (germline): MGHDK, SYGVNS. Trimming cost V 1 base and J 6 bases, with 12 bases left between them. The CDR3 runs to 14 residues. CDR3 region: CASSELGGGDGYTF. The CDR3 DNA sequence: TGTGCCAGCAGTGAATTGGGTGGCGGGGATGGCTACACCTTC.

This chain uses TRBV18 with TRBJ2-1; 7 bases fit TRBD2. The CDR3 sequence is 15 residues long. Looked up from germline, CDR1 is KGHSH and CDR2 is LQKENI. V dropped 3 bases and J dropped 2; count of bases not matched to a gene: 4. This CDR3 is CASSPASGPYNEQFF. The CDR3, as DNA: TGTGCCAGCTCACCGGCTAGCGGCCCCTACAATGAGCAGTTCTTC.

The CDR3 bases are TGTGCCAGCAGGGGGCCCACTGAAGCTTTCTTT. Residues: CASRGPTEAFF. The chain is built from TRBV28 and TRBJ1-1; D is perhaps TRBD1 (5 bases). Germline lookup yields CDR1 MDHEN and CDR2 SYDVKM. V lost 6 bases, J lost 4 bases, and 6 bases lay in between. The CDR3 is 11 amino acids.

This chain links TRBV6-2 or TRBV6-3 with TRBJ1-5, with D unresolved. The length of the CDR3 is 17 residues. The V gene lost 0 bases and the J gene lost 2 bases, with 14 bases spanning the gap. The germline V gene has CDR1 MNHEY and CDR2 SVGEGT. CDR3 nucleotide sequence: TGTGCCAGCAGTTACTCCTGGGGAGCCCAGGGCAATCAGCCCCAGCATTTT. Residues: CASSYSWGAQGNQPQHF.

CDR3 protein: CASSSPGTSAYEQYF. CDR3 nucleotides: TGTGCCAGTAGTAGCCCCGGGACTAGCGCCTACGAGCAGTACTTC. V is TRBV19 and J is TRBJ2-7, with TRBD2 matching over 10 bases. Unmatched junction bases numbered 5, after V lost 4 bases and J lost 2 bases. This CDR3 region has 15 residues. Per the germline V gene, CDR1 is LNHDA and CDR2 is SQIVND (reference sequence).